One and the same sample provided the 22 T cell receptor beta chains below, sequenced in a study of T cell changes during pregnancy in multiple sclerosis. Sequenced by immunoSEQ multiplex PCR; TCRdb stores in-frame clones only, minus some. The sample holds about 77,000 clones; 70% to 90% are singletons and the top ten take about 1.9%. This specimen was peripheral blood, taken before pregnancy. These receptors were taken from a female donor with multiple sclerosis, enrolled in a pregnancy study.

The genes are TRBV7-6 and TRBJ2-5; D not certain. The CDR3 is 12 amino acids. Germline V gene sequence: CDR1 SGHVS, CDR2 FNYEAQ. V shed 1 base and J shed 9 bases, with 9 bases lying between them. The CDR3 DNA follows: TGTGCCAGCAGCTTAGTAGTATCCTCCCAGTACTTC. Protein sequence: CASSLVVSSQYF.

This clone was counted only a few times. The chain has TRBV5-4 and TRBJ1-6; tentatively, D is TRBD1 (5 bases). This CDR3 region has 14 residues. V was trimmed by 4 bases and J by 8 bases, leaving 13 bases between them. The V gene's germline CDR1 is SGHNT and CDR2 YYREEE (reference sequence). The CDR3 bases are TGTGCCAGCAGCCCCAGGGTGGCCGATTCACCCCTCCACTTT. It encodes CASSPRVADSPLHF.

The genes are TRBV28 and TRBJ1-2; D not resolved. The germline CDR1 and CDR2 sequences are MDHEN and SYDVKM. The CDR3 length is 11 residues. Trimming took off 8 bases at V and 8 bases at J, with 12 bases between the two ends. The CDR3 DNA reads TGTGCCAGCCGTGAGACTTGGGGCTACACCTTC. It encodes CASRETWGYTF.

The gene calls are TRBV30 and TRBJ1-1; D remains unclear. V lost 5 bases and J lost 4, with 11 bases in between. Germline CDR1 and CDR2: GTSNPN and SVGIG (reference sequence). This CDR3 contains 12 residues. The CDR3 region has the DNA TGTGCCTGGGGAGGGCACGGCACTGAAGCTTTCTTT. Translation: CAWGGHGTEAFF. The complete variable domain, with remaining parts taken from reference TRBV30 and TRBJ1-1, reads SQTIHQWPATLVQPVGSPLSLECTVEGTSNPNLYWYRQAAGRGLQLLFYSVGIGQISSEVPQNLSASRPQDRQFILSSKKLLLSDSGFYLCAWGGHGTEAFFGQGTRLTVV.

The gene calls are TRBV19 and TRBJ2-5, with D maybe TRBD2 (6 bases). The CDR3 loop spans 15 amino acids. CDR1 and CDR2 from the germline V gene are LNHDA and SQIVND (reference sequence). The ends were cut back, 3 bases at V and 3 bases at J, with 14 bases in the middle. The CDR3 DNA sequence: TGTGCCAGTAGTATTCCCTCAGCGGGTGAAGAGACCCAGTACTTC. This gives the protein CASSIPSAGEETQYF.

The gene calls are TRBV30 and TRBJ1-3, with D possibly TRBD1 on 6 matching bases. Looked up from germline, CDR1 is GTSNPN and CDR2 is SVGIG (reference sequence). The CDR3 has 12 residues. Trimming removed 3 bases from V and 8 bases from J, with 11 bases in between. The CDR3 bases are TGTGCCTGGAGCCCATCAGGGGACACCATATATTTT. It translates to CAWSPSGDTIYF. The complete variable domain, with remaining parts taken from reference TRBV30 and TRBJ1-3, reads SQTIHQWPATLVQPVGSPLSLECTVEGTSNPNLYWYRQAAGRGLQLLFYSVGIGQISSEVPQNLSASRPQDRQFILSSKKLLLSDSGFYLCAWSPSGDTIYFGEGSWLTVV.

The chain links TRBV2 to TRBJ2-5, with 7 bases identical to TRBD1. Germline V gene lookup returns CDR1 SNHLY and CDR2 FYNNEI. This CDR3 is 11 amino acids long. V dropped 10 bases and J dropped 5; count of bases not matched to a gene: 4. The CDR3 coding sequence is TGTGCCACTAGGGGGCTTGAGACCCAGTACTTC. The encoded protein is CATRGLETQYF.

The V and J genes are TRBV6-6 and TRBJ1-2; 9 nucleotides match TRBD1. CDR3 length: 16 residues. Germline-derived CDR1 and CDR2 are MNHNY and SVGAGI (reference sequence). Trimming removed 2 bases from V and 2 bases from J; junction bases left unmatched: 6. The CDR3: CASSYPPGQGNYGYTF. The DNA of the CDR3 is TGTGCCAGCAGTTACCCTCCGGGACAGGGAAACTATGGCTACACCTTC.

This chain joins TRBV18 and TRBJ2-5; D ambiguous. Germline V gene lookup returns CDR1 KGHSH and CDR2 LQKENI. CDR3 size: 15 residues. V lost 0 bases, J lost 4 bases, and 12 bases lay in between. Here the CDR3 reads CASSPPYTPGETQYF. CDR3 coding DNA: TGTGCCAGCTCACCACCGTACACCCCAGGAGAGACCCAGTACTTC. Together with reference TRBV18 and TRBJ2-5, the CDR3 gives the full variable domain: NAGVMQNPRHLVRRRGQEARLRCSPMKGHSHVYWYRQLPEEGLKFMVYLQKENIIDESGMPKERFSAEFPKEGPSILRIQQVVRGDSAAYFCASSPPYTPGETQYFGPGTRLLVL.

The CDR3: CASSSRDFLDYGYTF. The CDR3 nucleotides are TGCGCCAGCAGCTCGCGGGACTTTTTGGACTATGGCTACACCTTC. The chain combines TRBV4-1 with TRBJ1-2; possible D gene TRBD1, 5 bases. The CDR3 totals 15 residues. Looked up from germline, CDR1 is MGHRA and CDR2 is YSYEKL. Deletions cut 5 bases from V and 3 bases from J, with 16 bases between.

The chain links TRBV6-5 to TRBJ1-2, with TRBD1 matching over 7 bases. Germline V lookup: CDR1 MNHEY, CDR2 SVGAGI. The trim removed 4 bases at V and 7 bases at J, leaving 12 bases unmatched. The CDR3 is 15 amino acids. The CDR3 coding sequence is TGTGCCAGCAGTTCCCTAGCAGGGGGATCCCCTGGCTACACCTTC. It translates to CASSSLAGGSPGYTF.

This clone was detected once. The chain joins TRBV4-1 to TRBJ2-7; D perhaps matches TRBD1 (6 bases). The CDR3 is 17 residues long. V dropped 0 bases and J dropped 1 base, with 16 bases sitting between them. Germline CDR1 reads MGHRA; CDR2 reads YSYEKL. CDR3 in DNA: TGCGCCAGCAGCCAAGATTTCGAACAGGGCCTATCCTACGAGCAGTACTTC. Amino acid sequence: CASSQDFEQGLSYEQYF.

The chain is built from TRBV5-1 and TRBJ2-5; 8 bases are a match to TRBD2. The germline V gene has CDR1 SGHRS and CDR2 YFSETQ. Trimming at V came to 3 bases and at J to 5 bases, leaving 6 bases not matched to a gene. The CDR3 sequence is 14 residues long. CDR3 in amino acids: CASSSPRGGETQYF. CDR3 bases: TGCGCCAGCAGCTCACCTCGCGGGGGGGAGACCCAGTACTTC.

V usage is TRBV5-1 and J usage is TRBJ2-7; possible D gene TRBD1, 6 bases. The germline V gene has CDR1 SGHRS and CDR2 YFSETQ. This CDR3 has 13 residues. V lost 6 bases and J lost 7, with 17 bases in between. The CDR3 DNA is TGCGCCAGCACCTCAGGGGCGAGGCGTGAGCAGTACTTC. Translation: CASTSGARREQYF. Full variable domain (remainder filled in from reference TRBV5-1 and TRBJ2-7): KAGVTQTPRYLIKTRGQQVTLSCSPISGHRSVSWYQQTPGQGLQFLFEYFSETQRNKGNFPGRFSGRQFSNSRSEMNVSTLELGDSALYLCASTSGARREQYFGPGTRLTVT.

The chain uses TRBV30 and TRBJ1-2; 10 bases map to TRBD1. Germline lookup yields CDR1 GTSNPN and CDR2 SVGIG (reference sequence). The CDR3 has 14 amino acids. Losses at the gene ends were 1 base for V and 6 bases for J; bases not matched to a gene: 5. The CDR3 region is CAWSAGTGAHGYTF. DNA for the CDR3: TGTGCCTGGAGTGCCGGGACAGGGGCCCATGGCTACACCTTC.

This clone was detected only once. The junction does not match germline at one end; this may be a read error. The chain couples TRBV18 to TRBJ1-6; TRBD1 might be the D (5 bases). The CDR3 has 16 residues. CDR1 is KGHSH and CDR2 is LQKENI in the germline V gene. CDR3 nucleotides: TGTGCCAGCTCGCCACTCCACGGACATCCTAATTCACCCCTCCACTTT. Translated, it gives CASSPLHGHPNSPLHF.

The J gene is TRBJ2-3, the V gene TRBV7-8; 7 bases fit TRBD2. This CDR3 is built from 16 residues. With V trimmed by 3 bases and J by 2 bases, 8 bases remained unmatched. Germline-derived CDR1 and CDR2 are SGHVS and FQNEAQ. Here the CDR3 reads CASSLLRGRVTDTQYF. The CDR3 nucleotides are TGTGCCAGCAGCTTGTTACGGGGGAGGGTCACAGATACGCAGTATTTT.

The rearrangement joins TRBV5-1 to TRBJ2-3; 11 nucleotides agree with TRBD2. Germline V gives CDR1 SGHRS, CDR2 YFSETQ. There are 16 residues in the CDR3. Trimming at V came to 0 bases and at J to 7 bases, leaving 7 bases not matched to a gene. In DNA form, the CDR3 reads TGCGCCAGCAGCTTGGTTAGCGGGGGGGCCGGTAATACGCAGTATTTT. Its translation: CASSLVSGGAGNTQYF.

V and J are TRBV7-2 and TRBJ1-1; weak D call: TRBD1 (5 bases). Germline lookup yields CDR1 SGHTA and CDR2 FQGNSA. The CDR3 contains 16 residues. The V end was cut by 5 bases, the J end by 0 bases, with 16 bases between. The CDR3 sequence is CASSPGLWHMNTEAFF. CDR3 DNA sequence: TGTGCCAGCAGCCCGGGACTTTGGCACATGAACACTGAAGCTTTCTTT.

For this clone: The junction shows a germline mismatch at one end, possibly a read error. The chain uses TRBV7-7 and TRBJ2-2; 7 bases map to TRBD1. From germline, CDR1 is SSHAT and CDR2 FNYEAQ (reference sequence). The CDR3 runs to 15 residues. CDR3 in DNA: TGTGCTAGCAGCCCTGGACAGGCGGGCACCGGGGAGCTGTTTTTT. This encodes CASSPGQAGTGELFF.

There are many counts of this clone. The rearrangement uses TRBV6-5 and TRBJ2-7, with TRBD1 matching 7 bases. V was clipped by 2 bases and J by 0 bases; unmatched bases: 4. CDR3 length: 15 residues. Germline V lookup: CDR1 MNHEY, CDR2 SVGAGI. This CDR3 reads CASSYEGGDSYEQYF. The CDR3 region has the DNA TGTGCCAGCAGTTACGAAGGGGGCGACTCCTACGAGCAGTACTTC.

On this clone: Distinct nucleotide sequences in the sample also encode this CDR3. This chain joins TRBV5-1 and TRBJ1-2; TRBD1 matches 11 bases. Germline V gene sequence: CDR1 SGHRS, CDR2 YFSETQ. The V and J ends lost 4 bases and 5 bases, in that order; junction bases with no gene match: 4. This CDR3 has 14 amino acids. CDR3 nucleotide sequence: TGCGCCAGCAGCACCGGGACAGGGGGGTATGGCTACACCTTC. This codes for CASSTGTGGYGYTF.